The 28 T cell receptor beta chains below all came from one sample that was sequenced in a study of read filtering for tumor transcriptome and immune sequencing. Molecular barcoded adaptors covering alpha/delta and beta/gamma chains were used on roughly 400 ng RNA. TCRdb reprocessed the reads via MiXCR and lists one record per CDR3 protein. The data show some 120,000 distinct CDR3 sequences, roughly 13% seen once. The material sequenced was a population of CD138-negative cells sorted from bone marrow. The receptors were gathered from a donor aged 40 or over with multiple myeloma.

In its sample, this clonotype was seen many times. The chain carries TRBV4-2 and TRBJ2-1; D is uncertain. Trimming cost V 1 base and J 5 bases, with 12 bases left between them. This CDR3 region has 15 residues. The germline gives CDR1 LGHNA, CDR2 YNFKEQ. CDR3 DNA sequence: TGTGCCAGCAGCCAAGGTTCTGGGCAAAACAATGAGCAGTTCTTC. Translated: CASSQGSGQNNEQFF.

This clonotype was observed many times. The chain joins TRBV7-9 to TRBJ2-3; D gene uncertain. This CDR3 comprises 12 residues. The V gene's germline CDR1 is SEHNR and CDR2 FQNEAQ (reference sequence). Trimming stripped 5 bases from V and 5 bases from J, with 8 bases between. CDR3 protein: CASSPNLDTQYF. The CDR3 region has the DNA TGTGCCAGCAGCCCGAACTTAGATACGCAGTATTTT.

This clonotype was detected once. Since a far larger clone is one base different, this is likely a read error. This chain links TRBV7-9 with TRBJ2-2, with 8 bases lining up with TRBD2. V shed 5 bases, J shed 0 bases, and the junction held 5 bases outside the gene matches. The CDR3 has 16 residues. CDR1 and CDR2 (germline): SEHNR, FQNEAQ (reference sequence). The CDR3: CASSRSGGANTGELFF. CDR3 in DNA: TGTGCCAGCAGCCGGAGCGGGGGAGCGAACACCGGGGAGCTGTTTTTT.

This clonotype has at least ten counts. The rearrangement joins TRBV12-3 or TRBV12-4 to TRBJ2-1, with 12 bases matching TRBD2. The V segment lost 6 bases and the J segment 4 bases; nucleotides outside the gene matches: 4. The CDR3 sequence is 15 residues long. Here the CDR3 reads CASSSGTSGYNEQFF. CDR3 DNA sequence: TGTGCCAGCAGCTCAGGGACTAGCGGGTACAATGAGCAGTTCTTC.

This clonotype occurred many times. The genes are TRBV18 and TRBJ1-1; D call uncertain. From germline, CDR1 is KGHSH and CDR2 LQKENI. Trimming took off 0 bases at V and 0 bases at J, with 8 bases between the two ends. The CDR3 spans 15 residues. CDR3 region: CASSPPDRVNTEAFF. In DNA form, the CDR3 reads TGTGCCAGCTCACCACCGGATCGGGTGAACACTGAAGCTTTCTTT.

Written as DNA, the CDR3 is TGCGTCAAGGAGCCACCCGGGACGGCAACCTACGAGCAGTACTTC. Residues: CVKEPPGTATYEQYF. V and J are TRBV5-1 and TRBJ2-7; D is tentatively TRBD1 or TRBD2 (5 bases each). Germline CDR1 and CDR2: SGHRS and YFSETQ. The CDR3 loop spans 15 amino acids.

This clonotype was counted ten times or more. This chain connects TRBV12-3 or TRBV12-4 to TRBJ2-1, with TRBD1 matching 9 bases. This CDR3 spans 15 amino acids. V dropped 5 bases and J dropped 7; count of bases not matched to a gene: 9. The CDR3 DNA reads as TGTGCCAGCAGTGTACAGGGGGCCGTTGGGAATGAGCAGTTCTTC. Translated, it gives CASSVQGAVGNEQFF.

This clonotype has a count of ten or more. The chain joins TRBV29-1 to TRBJ2-5; 7 bases agree with TRBD1. Trimming cost V 6 bases and J 5 bases; bases outside gene matches: 9. Germline V gives CDR1 SQVTM, CDR2 ANQGSEA. The CDR3 runs 13 residues. CDR3 sequence reads: CSVSTGSWETQYF. In nucleotides, the CDR3 is TGCAGCGTCTCGACAGGGTCTTGGGAGACCCAGTACTTC. Supplemented by reference TRBV29-1 and TRBJ2-5, the full variable domain reads SAVISQKPSRDICQRGTSLTIQCQVDSQVTMMFWYRQQPGQSLTLIATANQGSEATYESGFVIDKFPISRPNLTFSTLTVSNMSPEDSSIYLCSVSTGSWETQYFGPGTRLLVL.

This rearrangement joins TRBV19 to TRBJ2-3, with D perhaps matching TRBD1 or TRBD2 (6 bases each). In germline, CDR1 is LNHDA, CDR2 SQIVND (reference sequence). The length of the CDR3 is 15 residues. The germline V and J ends were trimmed by 5 bases and 3 bases, with 15 bases remaining between them. The CDR3 coding sequence is TGTGCCAGTAGTGAGACAGGTGGAGGGACAGATACGCAGTATTTT. Translated: CASSETGGGTDTQYF.

This clonotype was counted only a few times. J is TRBJ1-1 and V is TRBV29-1, with D unresolved. With 7 bases removed from V and 4 bases from J, the gap between germline ends came to 22 bases. Germline V gene sequence: CDR1 SQVTM, CDR2 ANQGSEA. This CDR3 comprises 15 residues. This CDR3 is CSATPVGFLTTEAFF. For the CDR3, the DNA is TGCAGCGCTACCCCGGTGGGGTTTTTGACCACTGAAGCTTTCTTT.

This clonotype was detected ten times or more. This chain connects TRBV19 to TRBJ2-1, with 7 nucleotides matching TRBD2. Germline assignment: CDR1 LNHDA and CDR2 SQIVND (reference sequence). CDR3 length: 15 residues. Trimming removed 5 bases from V and 9 bases from J; junction bases left unmatched: 13. The CDR3 sequence: CASSQERGVRAEQFF. The CDR3 bases are TGTGCCAGTAGTCAGGAGCGGGGCGTCCGAGCTGAGCAGTTCTTC.

This clonotype was seen at least ten times. V is TRBV29-1 and J is TRBJ2-3, with 10 bases lining up with TRBD2. V was clipped by 3 bases and J by 4 bases; unmatched bases: 4. CDR1 SQVTM and CDR2 ANQGSEA come from the germline V gene. The CDR3 has 14 residues. The CDR3 loop is CSVDVAGGADTQYF. CDR3 DNA: TGCAGCGTTGATGTAGCGGGAGGAGCAGATACGCAGTATTTT.

This clonotype was counted at least ten times. V is TRBV2 and J is TRBJ2-1; D gene uncertain. Per germline, CDR1 SNHLY and CDR2 FYNNEI. Trimming shortened V by 8 bases and J by 6 bases, and 8 bases separated the two germline ends. This CDR3 contains 11 residues. CDR3 nucleotide sequence: TGTGCCAGCGTTACGACCAATGAGCAGTTCTTC. Translated, it gives CASVTTNEQFF. Combining the CDR3 with reference TRBV2 and TRBJ2-1 gives the whole variable domain EPEVTQTPSHQVTQMGQEVILRCVPISNHLYFYWYRQILGQKVEFLVSFYNNEISEKSEIFDDQFSVERPDGSNFTLKIRSTKLEDSAMYFCASVTTNEQFFGPGTRLTVL.

Of note for this clonotype: The junction differs from germline at one of its ends, possibly a read error. The genes are TRBV20-1 and TRBJ2-1; D gene ambiguous. Per germline, CDR1 DFQATT and CDR2 SNEGSKA (reference sequence). This CDR3 region has 13 residues. CDR3 loop: CSAPPSSYNEQLF. In DNA form, the CDR3 reads TGCAGCGCTCCCCCGAGCTCCTACAATGAGCAGCTCTTC.

This clonotype has ten or more counts. The chain joins TRBV7-3 to TRBJ2-1; tentative D call: TRBD2 (6 bases). V dropped 8 bases and J dropped 15 bases, with 20 bases sitting between them. Germline CDR1 is SGHTA and CDR2 is FQGTGA. The CDR3 covers 12 residues. CDR3 region: CASSHAGTPPFF. The CDR3 DNA reads TGTGCCAGCTCTCACGCCGGGACTCCCCCGTTCTTC.

This clonotype showed up just a few times. This may be a read error: a much more frequent sequence differs by one nucleotide. The gene calls are TRBV7-2 and TRBJ2-1; possibly TRBD2 for D (6 bases). This CDR3 has 15 residues. Germline V gene lookup returns CDR1 SGHTA and CDR2 FQGNSA. The CDR3 DNA reads as TGTGCCAGCAGCCGCCCGGGGGTTCGAGGCAATGAGCAGCTCTTC. It is translated as CASSRPGVRGNEQLF.

This clonotype was seen ten or more times. The V call is TRBV7-2, the J call TRBJ2-1; 12 bases match TRBD2. CDR1 SGHTA and CDR2 FQGNSA come from the germline V gene. The CDR3 is made up of 15 amino acids. V dropped 3 bases and J dropped 7; count of bases not matched to a gene: 4. In DNA, the CDR3 is TGTGCCAGCAGCTTGGGACTAGCGGGTGTTAATGAGCAGTTCTTC. Amino acid sequence: CASSLGLAGVNEQFF.

Notes on this clonotype: A clone one base away is much larger, so this may be a read error. This CDR3 is CASSQAGTSGGQKFF. In DNA form, the CDR3 reads TGTGCCAGCAGCCAAGCCGGGACTAGCGGGGGCCAGAAGTTCTTC. V gene TRBV4-2 combines with J gene TRBJ2-1; 14 bases fit TRBD2. The CDR3 runs 15 residues. Germline lookup yields CDR1 LGHNA and CDR2 YNFKEQ. Germline trimming cut 1 base from V and 14 bases from J; bases unmatched to any gene: 7.

CDR3 nucleotides: TGTGCCAGCAGCTTAAAAATGCGGGATCTATCCTACGAGCAGTACTTC. It is translated as CASSLKMRDLSYEQYF. The chain carries TRBV7-3 and TRBJ2-7; D is perhaps TRBD2 (6 bases). The CDR3 covers 16 residues. Trimming removed 1 base at V and 1 base at J, with 14 bases between. Per the germline V gene, CDR1 is SGHTA and CDR2 is FQGTGA.

Only a few counts were recorded for this clonotype. This rearrangement joins TRBV10-2 to TRBJ2-1; a possible D gene is TRBD2 (5 bases). The ends were cut back, 6 bases at V and 8 bases at J, with 17 bases in the middle. In germline, CDR1 is WSHSY, CDR2 SAAADI. This CDR3 has 14 amino acids. The CDR3 DNA reads TGCGCCAGCAGGCAACTAGTTGCCTCGGATGAGCAGTTCTTC. This codes for CASRQLVASDEQFF.

This clonotype was seen many times. The CDR3 protein is CSVLDGLLYSTDTQYF. The CDR3 DNA reads TGCAGCGTCCTGGACGGATTGTTGTACAGCACAGATACGCAGTATTTT. The genes are TRBV29-1 and TRBJ2-3; D remains unclear. The CDR3 covers 16 residues. Germline V CDR1 and CDR2: SQVTM, ANQGSEA. Deletions cut 6 bases from V and 0 bases from J, with 19 bases between.

The rearrangement links TRBV10-3 to TRBJ2-2; D remains unclear. This CDR3 is 14 amino acids long. Trimming removed 2 bases from V and 3 bases from J, with 7 bases in between. Germline V gene data show CDR1 as ENHRY and CDR2 as SYGVKD. The CDR3, as DNA: TGTGCCATCAGTGAGACGACGTACACCGGGGAGCTGTTTTTT. Protein sequence: CAISETTYTGELFF.

This clonotype has ten or more counts. The V gene is TRBV6-5, the J gene TRBJ2-1, with 7 bases identical to TRBD1. The V gene's germline CDR1 is MNHEY and CDR2 SVGAGI. The trim removed 6 bases at V and 12 bases at J, leaving 11 bases unmatched. This CDR3 is built from 13 residues. The DNA of the CDR3 is TGTGCCAGCAGGGGACAGCTAGATTTGGCGCAGTTCTTC. It is translated as CASRGQLDLAQFF.

This clonotype was picked up a small number of times. The V and J genes are TRBV11-2 and TRBJ2-5, with a weak D call TRBD1 (6 bases). The CDR3 contains 16 residues. Germline lookup yields CDR1 SGHAT and CDR2 FQNNGV. V was clipped by 3 bases and J by 0 bases, with 14 bases between them. CDR3 DNA: TGTGCCAGCAGCTTCGGGACATCCGGGTACCAAGAGACCCAGTACTTC. Its translation is CASSFGTSGYQETQYF.

In its sample, this clonotype was seen many times. The genes are TRBV5-1 and TRBJ2-7; D is unresolved. CDR1 and CDR2 from the germline V gene are SGHRS and YFSETQ. The CDR3 spans 14 residues. V was cut by 0 bases and J by 2 bases, with 9 bases left in between. CDR3 loop: CASSLGLRTYEQYF. The CDR3 coding sequence is TGCGCCAGCAGCTTGGGACTGAGGACCTACGAGCAGTACTTC.

The sample holds a few counts of this clonotype. The V and J genes are TRBV7-2 and TRBJ2-5; D may be TRBD1 (5 bases). There are 14 residues in the CDR3. CDR1 is SGHTA and CDR2 is FQGNSA in the germline V gene. The ends were cut back, 1 base at V and 5 bases at J, with 11 bases in the middle. The CDR3 sequence is CASSLEGNWETQYF. For the CDR3, the DNA is TGTGCCAGCAGCTTAGAGGGGAACTGGGAGACCCAGTACTTC.

This clonotype was seen a handful of times. The rearrangement joins TRBV14 to TRBJ1-3, with D unclear. Trimming removed 2 bases at V and 1 base at J, with 0 bases between. CDR3 length equals 12 residues. In germline, CDR1 is SGHDN, CDR2 FVKESK. The CDR3: CASSQSGNTIYF. DNA of the CDR3: TGTGCCAGCAGCCAATCTGGAAACACCATATATTTT.

This clonotype was seen more than once but under ten times. This chain joins TRBV7-8 and TRBJ2-7, with D possibly matching TRBD2 (6 bases). The CDR3 sequence is 14 residues long. The germline CDR1 and CDR2 sequences are SGHVS and FQNEAQ. Trimming cost V 5 bases and J 2 bases, with 13 bases left between them. The CDR3 protein is CASSPGLLTYEQYF. Here the CDR3 DNA reads TGTGCCAGCAGCCCGGGACTCTTAACCTACGAGCAGTACTTC.